The sequence of this T cell receptor (beta chain) was determined in a study of OX40 agonist ivuxolimab in advanced cancers. Study conclusions and caveats: At 0.1-3.0 mg/kg, partial responders had clonal expansion among the lowest observed.

The CDR3 is 13 amino acids. V shed 7 bases and J 4 bases; nucleotides not matched to a gene: 7. Germline values: CDR1 SGHRS, CDR2 YFSETQ. About this clone: Its antigen is undetermined.

Sequenced by immunoSEQ multiplex PCR; TCRdb stores in-frame clones only, minus some. The sample lists roughly 65,000 clones, roughly 80% occurring once. The specimen comprised CD4+ or CD8+ T cells sorted from blood, sampled in a trial of the OX40 agonist ivuxolimab. This sequence originates from an adult with an advanced solid tumor such as melanoma, head and neck, liver or kidney cancer. The chain combines TRBV5-1 with TRBJ1-2, with 7 bases lining up with TRBD1. CDR3 region: CASAGTASYGYTF. The DNA of the CDR3 is TGCGCCAGCGCTGGGACAGCCAGCTATGGCTACACCTTC.